These 8 T cell receptor beta chains were all obtained from the same sample, sequenced in a study of T-cell memory formation after mild COVID-19. TCRdb fed the 5' RACE reads into MiXCR, producing one record per CDR3 protein. The table lists about 600,000 distinct CDR3 sequences, less than 25% of them singletons. Material: PBMCs or a T cell subset sorted from them (not recorded which). The receptors were gathered from an adult woman who had mild COVID-19 (a few samples of this study predate the infection). Cell type and time point are not known.

This clonotype has more than one count but fewer than ten. The chain links TRBV6-1 to TRBJ2-7; D perhaps matches TRBD2 (5 bases). CDR3 size: 18 residues. From germline, CDR1 is MNHNS and CDR2 SASEGT. Trimming removed 2 bases from V and 2 bases from J, with 22 bases in between. The CDR3 DNA follows: TGTGCCAGCAGTGAACGGGAATCTTTACAGCTCCATGCCTACGAGCAGTACTTC. Translated: CASSERESLQLHAYEQYF.

This clonotype has a handful of counts. The rearrangement joins TRBV5-1 to TRBJ1-2; D remains unclear. The CDR3 runs to 14 residues. CDR1 SGHRS and CDR2 YFSETQ come from the germline V gene. V was shortened by 0 bases and J by 8 bases, with 14 bases between the two germline ends. For the CDR3, the DNA is TGCGCCAGCAGCTTGGAGTGGGGAACGGCCGGCTACACCTTC. The encoded protein is CASSLEWGTAGYTF.

The gene calls are TRBV9 and TRBJ2-5; TRBD2 matches at 8 bases. Trimming removed 0 bases from V and 5 bases from J; junction bases left unmatched: 6. CDR3 length: 15 amino acids. The germline V gene has CDR1 SGDLS and CDR2 YYNGEE. The CDR3 region is CASSVEPGGQETQYF. In nucleotides, the CDR3 is TGTGCCAGCAGCGTAGAGCCGGGGGGGCAGGAGACCCAGTACTTC.

This clonotype was observed many times. The chain links TRBV9 to TRBJ2-3, with D perhaps TRBD1 or TRBD2 (5 bases each). The CDR3 has 14 amino acids. Germline loops: CDR1 SGDLS, CDR2 YYNGEE. The V and J ends lost 4 bases and 2 bases respectively, with 11 bases between them. CDR3 in amino acids: CASSPGGYTDTQYF. DNA for the CDR3: TGTGCCAGCAGCCCTGGGGGTTACACAGATACGCAGTATTTT.

This clonotype was observed a few times. J is TRBJ2-2 and V is TRBV6-2 or TRBV6-3; TRBD2 aligns across 8 bases. This CDR3 contains 14 residues. J lost 5 bases, V lost 8 bases, and 7 bases had no gene match. The germline gives CDR1 MNHEY, CDR2 SVGEGT. The CDR3 reads CASRGTRRTGELFF. In DNA form, the CDR3 reads TGTGCCAGCCGTGGGACTAGACGGACCGGGGAGCTGTTTTTT.

This clonotype turned up a few times. The chain combines TRBV7-9 with TRBJ2-1, with TRBD1 as a possible D gene (6 bases). V was clipped by 5 bases and J by 8 bases, with 16 bases between them. The CDR3 extends over 14 amino acids. The V gene's germline CDR1 is SEHNR and CDR2 FQNEAQ (reference sequence). The CDR3 region has the DNA TGTGCCAGCAGCCCCAGGGGTTTAGGAGATGAGCAGTTCTTC. Protein product: CASSPRGLGDEQFF. Complete variable domain (other parts from reference TRBV7-9 and TRBJ2-1): DTGVSQNPRHKITKRGQNVTFRCDPISEHNRLYWYRQTLGQGPEFLTYFQNEAQLEKSRLLSDRFSAERPKGSFSTLEIQRTEQGDSAMYLCASSPRGLGDEQFFGPGTRLTVL.

The rearrangement joins TRBV6-5 to TRBJ2-5, with 8 bases lining up with TRBD2. CDR1 and CDR2 from the germline V gene are MNHEY and SVGAGI. With 2 bases clipped from V and 2 bases from J, the junction kept 4 bases outside the gene matches. The CDR3 extends over 15 amino acids. The CDR3 spells CASSYASSGQETQYF. The DNA for the CDR3 is TGTGCCAGCAGTTACGCGTCTAGCGGGCAAGAGACCCAGTACTTC.

The rearrangement joins TRBV6-5 to TRBJ2-7; TRBD2 aligns across 8 bases. Germline assignment: CDR1 MNHEY and CDR2 SVGAGI. CDR3 length: 13 residues. The ends lost 6 bases at V and 4 bases at J; junction bases unmatched: 5. The CDR3 nucleotides are TGTGCCAGCAGCGTACGCGGGGGGTACGAGCAGTACTTC. Translated: CASSVRGGYEQYF.